The 10 T cell receptor beta chains below all came from one sample that was sequenced in a study of lymphopenia after photon versus proton radiotherapy. The assay was immunoSEQ multiplex PCR, and TCRdb's table has in-frame clones only and misses some. This table holds roughly 40,000 clones, around 84% found once. The starting material was peripheral blood, obtained from a patient treated with proton-based radiotherapy. These TCRs come from a woman between 70 and 85 years old with pancreatic cancer. Some clones in this sample may be carry-over from other donors' samples.

The gene calls are TRBV7-8 and TRBJ2-1; D ambiguous. The germline gives CDR1 SGHVS, CDR2 FQNEAQ. Trimming left V 5 bases short and J 9 bases short, with 14 bases between. The CDR3 is made up of 13 amino acids. CDR3 nucleotides: TGTGCCAGCAGCCCACAGAGAGGCGGTGAGCAGTTCTTC. Translating it yields CASSPQRGGEQFF. Supplemented by reference TRBV7-8 and TRBJ2-1, the full variable domain reads GAGVSQSPRYKVAKRGQDVALRCDPISGHVSLFWYQQALGQGPEFLTYFQNEAQLDKSGLPSDRFFAERPEGSVSTLKIQRTQQEDSAVYLCASSPQRGGEQFFGPGTRLTVL.

CDR3 sequence: CASSLRDNGYTF. In nucleotides, the CDR3 is TGTGCCAGCAGCCTCCGGGACAATGGCTACACCTTC. This chain connects TRBV21-1 to TRBJ1-2; TRBD1, the D gene given by the table, was not confirmed from the DNA. TRBV21-1 constitutes a pseudogene. This CDR3 has 12 residues.

This sequence joins TRBV6-1 and TRBJ2-1; 9 bases map to TRBD2. CDR3 length equals 14 residues. V gave up 1 base and J gave up 9 bases; unmatched junction bases: 4. Germline CDR1 MNHNS, CDR2 SASEGT. CDR3 amino acids: CASSEVAGETEQFF. The CDR3 DNA reads as TGTGCCAGCAGTGAAGTAGCGGGAGAGACTGAGCAGTTCTTC.

This sequence joins TRBV11-2 and TRBJ2-3; 7 bases match TRBD2. Unmatched junction bases numbered 7, after V lost 5 bases and J lost 2 bases. The CDR3 covers 15 residues. Looked up from germline, CDR1 is SGHAT and CDR2 is FQNNGV. CDR3 region: CASSGGLPYTDTQYF. The CDR3 bases are TGTGCCAGCAGCGGGGGACTACCATACACAGATACGCAGTATTTT.

In DNA, the CDR3 is TGTGCCAGTAGTACCCGGACAGGGAAGGGTGAAAAACTGTTTTTT. It yields the protein CASSTRTGKGEKLFF. This chain links TRBV19 with TRBJ1-4, with 8 bases lining up with TRBD1. CDR1 and CDR2 (germline): LNHDA, SQIVND (reference sequence). The V and J ends lost 4 bases and 7 bases, in that order; junction bases with no gene match: 8. The CDR3 spans 15 residues.

This chain uses TRBV10-3 with TRBJ2-7; possibly TRBD1 or TRBD2 for D (7 bases each). Germline values: CDR1 ENHRY, CDR2 SYGVKD. Trimming pared 3 bases from V and 2 bases from J, leaving 20 bases between. The CDR3 totals 17 residues. Here the CDR3 DNA reads TGTGCCATCAGTGACCCCGTGGGAGGGGGCTTACCCTACGAGCAGTACTTC. Its protein product is CAISDPVGGGLPYEQYF.

The chain couples TRBV11-3 to TRBJ2-1, with a weak D call TRBD2 (5 bases). V lost 5 bases and J 1 base, leaving 12 bases between the germline ends. The CDR3 consists of 15 residues. Per the germline V gene, CDR1 is SGHNT and CDR2 is YENEEA. CDR3 sequence: CASSPSGSSYNEQFF. CDR3 coding DNA: TGTGCCAGCAGCCCCAGCGGATCATCCTACAATGAGCAGTTCTTC.

The chain is built from TRBV19 and TRBJ1-4; no reliable D call. V was trimmed by 3 bases and J by 2 bases, leaving 13 bases between them. This CDR3 is 16 amino acids long. Germline values: CDR1 LNHDA, CDR2 SQIVND (reference sequence). CDR3 bases: TGTGCCAGTAGTATTAGATCGGGGTTGACTAATGAAAAACTGTTTTTT. It yields the protein CASSIRSGLTNEKLFF.

The chain carries TRBV5-1 and TRBJ2-1; D perhaps matches TRBD2 (6 bases). The V end was cut by 0 bases, the J end by 6 bases, with 10 bases between. The CDR3 totals 14 residues. Germline V gene data show CDR1 as SGHRS and CDR2 as YFSETQ. CDR3 loop: CASSLGGTANEQFF. The DNA for the CDR3 is TGCGCCAGCAGCTTGGGAGGGACTGCCAATGAGCAGTTCTTC. Complete variable domain (other parts from reference TRBV5-1 and TRBJ2-1): KAGVTQTPRYLIKTRGQQVTLSCSPISGHRSVSWYQQTPGQGLQFLFEYFSETQRNKGNFPGRFSGRQFSNSRSEMNVSTLELGDSALYLCASSLGGTANEQFFGPGTRLTVL.

The genes are TRBV9 and TRBJ2-7, with TRBD2 matching over 8 bases. After removal of 2 bases from V and 3 bases from J, the junction contained 10 bases not matched to a gene. Germline lookup yields CDR1 SGDLS and CDR2 YYNGEE. The CDR3 covers 16 residues. The CDR3 sequence: CASSVISGVDLYEQYF. In nucleotides, the CDR3 is TGTGCCAGCAGCGTGATTAGCGGGGTGGACCTCTACGAGCAGTACTTC.